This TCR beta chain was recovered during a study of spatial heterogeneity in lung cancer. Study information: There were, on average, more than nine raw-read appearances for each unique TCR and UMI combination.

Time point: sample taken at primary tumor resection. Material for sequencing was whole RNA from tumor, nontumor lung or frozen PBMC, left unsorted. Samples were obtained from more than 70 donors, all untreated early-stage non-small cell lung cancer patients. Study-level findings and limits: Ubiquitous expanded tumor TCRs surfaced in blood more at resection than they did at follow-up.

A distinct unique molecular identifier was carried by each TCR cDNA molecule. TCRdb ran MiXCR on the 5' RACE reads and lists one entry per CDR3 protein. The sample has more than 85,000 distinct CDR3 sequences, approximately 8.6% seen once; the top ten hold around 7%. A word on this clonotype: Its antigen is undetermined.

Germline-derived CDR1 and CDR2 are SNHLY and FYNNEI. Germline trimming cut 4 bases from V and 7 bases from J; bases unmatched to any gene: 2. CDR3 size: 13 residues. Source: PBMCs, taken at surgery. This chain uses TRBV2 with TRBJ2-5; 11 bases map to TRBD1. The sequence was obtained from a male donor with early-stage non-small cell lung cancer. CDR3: CASSGGQGVTQYF. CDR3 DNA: TGTGCCAGCAGTGGGGGACAGGGGGTGACCCAGTACTTC.